This TCR beta chain was observed in a study of regulatory T cells in long-lasting Graves disease. The germline gives CDR1 SEHNR, CDR2 FQNEAQ (reference sequence). V lost 5 bases, J lost 0 bases, and 9 bases lay in between. The length of the CDR3 is 14 residues. HTBI primers from iRepertoire and Arm-PCR of CDR3 regions yielded the TCR beta libraries. MiXCR, applied by TCRdb to the multiplex PCR reads, yields one record per CDR3 protein. The table includes 580,000 or so distinct CDR3 sequences, roughly a sixth detected once. The time point was: newly diagnosed GD, antithyroid drugs for less than 3 months. Extracted PBMC RNA gave rise to the TCR library. This clonotype has at least ten counts. This same sample was also part of a study on T cells in Graves' hyperthyroidism and ophthalmopathy.

Source: peripheral blood mononuclear cells (PBMCs), taken at new diagnosis, from a patient treated with antithyroid drugs. This clonotype was sampled from a man aged 18 to 29 with Graves disease. The V call is TRBV7-9, the J call TRBJ2-3; D remains unclear. Here the CDR3 reads CASSPRQSTDTQYF. As DNA, the CDR3 is TGTGCCAGCAGCCCCCGGCAGAGCACAGATACGCAGTATTTT.